This T cell receptor beta chain appears in the sequencing data of a study of cytomegalovirus exposure and HLA in healthy donors (dated by TCRdb to about 2017). General notes on the study: According to an earlier analysis of a few hundred of the donors, 150 million to 200 million T cells yielded some 110 million unique TCR beta sequences and 276 Gb of sequence data. Roughly 300 gigabases of sequencing data and some 85 million unique TCR sequences were included in an early release covering roughly 700 HLA-typed donors. Among the approximately 400 genotyped donors, approximately 81% belonged to the genetic ancestry cluster associated with self-reported Caucasian donors. The study aimed to test whether cataloging public T cell receptors could reveal signatures of past pathogen exposure. Using immunosequencing, the study profiled T cell repertoires from roughly 650 subjects and related those repertoires to cytomegalovirus serostatus. Besides the first cohort of approximately 710 subjects, a separate validation cohort made up of 95 to 150 different subjects was used. High-throughput TCR immunosequencing, statistical association of individual TCRs with disease status, and machine learning were combined to predict cytomegalovirus infection status. To study patterns of TCR occurrence, a later analysis re-analyzed previously published TCR beta repertoires from 550 to 800 donors and added high-resolution HLA genotyping. The later analysis used no new phenotypic data to find candidate immune exposures, relying instead on TCR beta sequences and their occurrence across donors. An earlier analysis of more than 450 of the donors used high-throughput TCR beta sequencing to judge whether each TCR beta V gene segment behaved as functional or pseudogenic. Donor age, sex, ethnicity and CMV serostatus were collected together with the repertoire data. A later genetic analysis took genome-wide SNP genotypes for 398 of the 666 donors and used that subset as a discovery cohort. All discovery cohort repertoires had been generated on a single sequencing platform. HLA typing covered class I and class II loci at four-digit resolution. Typing coverage differed by locus: A, B, C, DRB1 and DQB1 were typed in about 629-630 donors, DQA1 in around 500, DPA1 in some 610, and DPB1 in approximately 450. Roughly 5 DR-DQ haplotypes were handled as single units for association and clustering, since linkage in the cohort was strong. On average, 235,054 unique TCR beta nucleotide sequences were sequenced per donor among 300 to 500 genotyped donors of the cohort, with roughly 18% of those sequences being non-productive.

In total, 500 to 700 healthy bone marrow donors made up the cohort. All cohort members were sampled while nominally healthy, although unrecorded immune exposures were likely present. CMV serostatus was positive for 289 and negative for about 55% of the 666 cohort members, and was not recorded for this donor. Each donor provided a peripheral blood sample, and peripheral blood mononuclear cells were used for TCR beta sequencing. Genomic DNA was extracted from the blood cell samples with the Qiagen DNeasy Blood Extraction Kit. Receptor amplification or capture employed the immunoSEQ multiplex PCR assay. A mixture of 60 forward primers for TCR Vbeta segments and 13 reverse primers for TCR Jbeta segments was used in the multiplex PCR. Amplification of the CDR3 region of rearranged TCR beta genes was performed with a multiplex PCR assay on genomic DNA. On the Illumina HiSeq System, the amplified TCR beta libraries were sequenced as 87-base-pair reads. The original methods were these. A later analysis tallied 80 million to 95 million unique TCR beta chains across the 650 to 750 repertoires, and some 12 million of those chains were shared by two or more donors. Raw reads were error-corrected and collapsed into unique sequences with a nearest-neighbor algorithm that merged closely related sequences to remove PCR and sequencing errors. To assign V, D and J gene segments, CDR3 sequences were aligned to IMGT reference sequences. For a sequence to be retained, at least a six-nucleotide match to both a V gene segment and a J gene segment was required. Rearrangements were classified as productive when the CDR3 lacked stop codons and remained in frame with V and J, and all other rearrangements were classified as non-productive. Following IMGT convention, CDR3 was defined as the stretch from the second conserved V-encoded cysteine up to the conserved J-encoded phenylalanine. Sequences without an unambiguous match to a single V gene segment were excluded from the earlier analysis of about 600 of the donors. In an earlier analysis of 587 of the donors, a V segment was called functional when productive rearrangements were above 56.7%, and segregating when the standard deviation between donors exceeded 5%. A statistical classification framework was built to diagnose cytomegalovirus status from the catalog of TCR beta chain sequences. A later analysis assigned V and J genes by comparing TCR nucleotide sequences with IMGT/GENE-DB human TR gene sequences. In a later analysis, CDR3 sequences and most-parsimonious VDJ recombination scenarios were assigned using the TCRdist pipeline. In a later analysis, each TCR beta chain was defined by its CDR3 amino acid sequence together with its V-gene family, and reads lacking a unique V-gene family were excluded. In a later analysis, fewer than 600 highly shared, low-generation-probability nucleotide sequences were removed to address suspected cross-contamination and a sequencing artifact. In a later analysis, a clonal expansion index for each public chain was calculated from normalized within-repertoire ranks of inferred template counts. In a later analysis, generation probabilities were computed with a VDJ recombination model fitted to out-of-frame rearrangements, and the resulting probabilities were checked against IGoR. A later analysis scored TCR-TCR, TCR-HLA and TCR-CMV co-occurrence with hypergeometric tests, applying a repertoire-size bias correction to TCR pairs. False discovery rates were estimated in a later analysis by permuting HLA or CMV assignments 20 times. A later analysis grouped co-occurring TCRs with DBSCAN, adding TCRdist sequence similarity when clustering within HLA-allele-positive subsets. Repertoires with fewer than 30,000 or more than 120,000 public chains, plus five repertoires with anomalous nucleotide sharing, were excluded from co-occurrence clustering. Imported from immuneACCESS, the table was reduced by TCRdb to in-frame sequences with V and J called. These copies leave out some clones; in studies compared against another copy, an unresolved V gene accounts for under half, and the cause of the remainder is not known. V, J and clone size were drawn from that table, and D and trimming were deduced from the DNA. Counted in this sample were 200,000 to 250,000 clones; approximately 81% of them appeared once. About 1.2% of the sample goes to the ten largest clones.

About this clone: Its antigen remains undetermined. No quality values exist for individual bases; no much larger clone is one base distant.

From the cysteine up to the phenylalanine, the CDR3 has a length of 17 residues. The sequence is cut down to CDR3 DNA, 51 bases in frame from base 1. Trimming removed 5 bases from V and 0 bases from J; the gene matches leave 6 bases unexplained. Looking up the germline V gene yields CDR1 SGHVS and CDR2 FQNEAQ. Here is what the overall study found, with its caveats: Specific HLA alleles were associated with 16,951 TCR beta sequences at a false discovery rate of 0.05 in a later analysis. The study listed approximately 150 TCR beta chains as associated with cytomegalovirus. Immune exposure information for the cohort was limited to CMV serostatus. The classifier was reported to diagnose cytomegalovirus status with high specificity and sensitivity in both the original cohort and the validation cohort. Linkage disequilibrium might explain the correlated functional status among segregating V segments, but an unknown experimental factor could not be ruled out. In a later analysis, TCR association rates were found to vary across HLA loci, with the most associated TCRs seen for DRB1 alleles and the fewest for HLA-C alleles. Three of the identified cytomegalovirus-associated TCR beta chains were confirmed in vitro to be specific for cytomegalovirus antigens. The authors suggested that the approach could potentially be generalized to other disease states and immunological phenotypes. An earlier analysis of several hundred of the donors showed that most TCR beta V segments appeared in productive rearrangements either about 87% or about 30% of the time, which broadly matched IMGT annotations. A group of highly shared sequence variants was considered likely to be a technical artifact of the sequencing pipeline. An association between a missense DCLRE1C variant and V-gene and J-gene trimming of TCR beta chains was found in a later genetic analysis and replicated in an independent cohort. A later analysis reported that several top co-occurrence clusters appeared linked to parvovirus B19, influenza, CMV and Epstein-Barr virus. Some IMGT-functional V segments, including TRBV6-2 and TRBV6-3, could not be distinguished by the 87-base-pair reads and were therefore excluded. In a later analysis, HLA-associated TCR beta chains showed more clonal expansion and lower generation probabilities than non-associated chains that were equally common. Presence/absence analyses assumed roughly uniform sequencing depth across donors, an assumption that may not hold. A later genetic analysis reported fewer N-insertions in productive TCRs among donors in an Asian-associated ancestry cluster than the roughly 700-donor mean. Because HLA typing was missing for some donors at each locus, association tests included only the typed subset. While some public TCRs were present in many individuals, most TCR sequences turned up only very rarely across donors. A further reported finding was that TCR beta sequences accurately predicted the HLA-A and HLA-B alleles for most subjects in the first cohort. A later analysis found that most CMV-associated TCR beta chains appeared HLA-restricted, with HLA associations seemingly driven largely by CMV exposure. When HLA alleles, especially DR and DQ, strongly co-occurred, attributing TCR associations to individual alleles was difficult. The cohort was sequenced for TCR beta chains only, and without alpha or paired-chain data the features that could be detected were limited. Because counts were too low, approximately 15 rarely observed V segments, including chromosome 9 orphons, were excluded from the earlier analysis of fewer than 650 of the donors.

Input material: PBMCs. This chain joins TRBV7-8 to TRBJ2-6; a stretch of 8 junction bases matches TRBD1. The receptor comes from a human donor in good health. The nucleotide sequence reads TGTGCCAGCAGCGCGAGGACAGGGAGCTCTGGGGCCAACGTCCTGACTTTC. This codes for CASSARTGSSGANVLTF.